Included here is one T cell receptor beta chain sequence, with context. Its antigen is not known. This record comes from a study of shared clonotypes between healthy human individuals. Naivety among CD8 cells was defined by CD45RO negativity and positive CCR7 selection, thereby excluding terminally differentiated effector memory CD45RA+ cells. The donors were all Caucasian adults (living in Nashville, Tennessee). Assay: immunoSEQ multiplex PCR; the TCRdb copy retains only in-frame clones and omits some. The sample shows a few million clones, 85% to 95% of them seen only once. The CDR3 extends over 17 amino acids. The V gene end was trimmed by 7 bases and the J gene end by 5 bases; junction bases not matched to a gene: 19. Germline CDR1 is SGHTS and CDR2 is YDEGEE. Notes on the study in general: Clonotypes that were shared across a few donors made up 4.5% to 5% of naive CD4 clonotypes. Donor clonotype sharing was expected to depend on sequencing depth. Investigators collected only blood, and repertoires in tissues likely differ.

The sample consisted of naive CD8+ T cells from PBMCs. This sequence joins TRBV5-8 and TRBJ1-1; 8 nucleotides line up with TRBD1. The TCR sequence derives from a man younger than 35 in good health. Some clones in this sample may be carry-over from other donors' samples. CDR3 in amino acids: CASLTRQGPVGWTEAFF. The CDR3 DNA is TGTGCCAGCCTTACCCGACAGGGGCCGGTCGGTTGGACTGAAGCTTTCTTT.